The rows below give T cell receptor beta chains drawn from one sample of a study of shared clonotypes between healthy human individuals. Produced via immunoSEQ multiplex PCR; TCRdb's table is partial and in-frame only. The sample has about 2.1 million clones; about 94% are singletons. Sample: naive CD8+ T cells from PBMCs. These receptors came from a man younger than 35 in good health. Some clones in this sample may be carry-over from other donors' samples. The CDR3 runs from the conserved cysteine through the conserved F or W. The order of the fields is J gene, clone size, V gene, D gene, CDR3 protein, CDR3 DNA. The D gene is left open where the match is weak. Only part of the rows carry a size: once, few, many, or a class if the clone is expanded.

TRBJ2-3 NA TRBV9 TRBD1 CASSVSGTGNTDTQYF TGTGCCAGCAGCGTATCCGGGACAGGGAACACAGATACGCAGTATTTT
TRBJ2-1 NA TRBV18 NA CASSPLAGPEQFF TGTGCCAGCTCACCTCTGGCGGGACCTGAGCAGTTCTTC
TRBJ2-7 NA TRBV7-9 TRBD1 CASSPAGQGHEQYF TGTGCCAGCAGCCCGGCGGGACAGGGCCACGAGCAGTACTTC
TRBJ2-1 NA TRBV30 TRBD1 CAWRGTGENEQFF TGTGCCTGGAGGGGGACAGGGGAGAATGAGCAGTTCTTC
TRBJ1-1 NA TRBV19 NA CASSVGASGAFF TGTGCCAGCTCTGTCGGGGCTTCCGGAGCTTTCTTT
TRBJ1-1 few TRBV19 NA CASTSERSTEAFF TGTGCCAGTACCTCGGAGCGTTCCACTGAAGCTTTCTTT
TRBJ2-7 NA TRBV9 NA CASSVVNKPVYEQYF TGTGCCAGCAGCGTAGTGAACAAGCCAGTCTACGAGCAGTACTTC
TRBJ2-7 NA TRBV2 NA CASSEGLGYYEQYF TGTGCCAGCAGTGAAGGACTAGGATACTACGAGCAGTACTTC
TRBJ2-6 NA TRBV6-6 NA CASSYMSGANVLTF TGTGCCAGCAGTTACATGTCCGGGGCCAACGTCCTGACTTTC
TRBJ2-2 once TRBV5-6 TRBD1 CASSFRGLGTGELFF TGTGCCAGCAGCTTTAGGGGGCTCGGCACCGGGGAGCTGTTTTTT
TRBJ2-7 NA TRBV7-9 TRBD1 CASSPDRGKGYEQYF TGTGCCAGCAGCCCTGACAGGGGTAAGGGCTACGAGCAGTACTTC
TRBJ2-7 NA TRBV28 TRBD1 CASSPGTGGYEQYF TGTGCCAGCAGTCCCGGGACAGGGGGATACGAGCAGTACTTC
TRBJ2-3 NA TRBV27 NA CASSPLVEIVMDTQYF TGTGCCAGCAGTCCCTTAGTCGAGATAGTTATGGATACGCAGTATTTT
TRBJ1-1 NA TRBV7-6 NA CASSLGAGRDTEAFF TGTGCCAGCAGCTTAGGGGCAGGGAGGGACACTGAAGCTTTCTTT
TRBJ1-2 NA TRBV7-9 NA CASSFGWGKGGYTF TGTGCCAGCAGCTTCGGATGGGGAAAGGGAGGCTACACCTTC
TRBJ1-1 once TRBV5-4 NA CASSHDSYEAFF TGTGCCAGCAGCCATGACAGTTATGAAGCTTTCTTT
TRBJ2-1 NA TRBV29-1 NA CSVERRAGPYNEQFF TGCAGCGTTGAGAGGCGGGCAGGGCCCTACAATGAGCAGTTCTTC
TRBJ2-7 NA TRBV27 TRBD1 CASSLSTDRWAYEQYF TGTGCCAGCAGTTTATCGACGGACAGGTGGGCCTACGAGCAGTACTTC
TRBJ2-7 NA TRBV30 TRBD2 CAWSGPGGPEPYEQYF TGTGCCTGGAGTGGGCCGGGAGGGCCGGAGCCTTACGAGCAGTACTTC
TRBJ2-3 NA TRBV29-1 TRBD1 CSAEGGDRGTDTQYF TGCAGCGCCGAGGGTGGGGACAGGGGCACAGATACGCAGTATTTT
TRBJ1-2 NA TRBV5-4 TRBD1 CASSLRQGVGLRYTF TGTGCCAGCAGCTTGCGTCAGGGGGTGGGCTTGCGCTACACCTTC
TRBJ1-1 NA TRBV7-9 NA CASSLGAAPGAFF TGTGCCAGCAGCTTAGGGGCTGCCCCAGGAGCTTTCTTT
TRBJ1-5 NA TRBV29-1 NA CSVGGQPQHF TGCAGCGTGGGGGGTCAGCCCCAGCATTTT
TRBJ2-7 NA TRBV5-1 TRBD2 CASSLTSGREQYF TGCGCCAGCAGCTTGACTAGCGGGCGTGAGCAGTACTTC
TRBJ1-3 NA TRBV28 NA CASSFTGSGNTIYF TGTGCCAGCAGTTTCACAGGGTCTGGAAACACCATATATTTT
TRBJ2-1 NA TRBV27 NA CASSLLVASSSYNEQFF TGTGCCAGCAGTTTATTAGTAGCGAGCAGCTCCTACAATGAGCAGTTCTTC
TRBJ2-3 NA TRBV30 TRBD2 CAWSVLAGNTDTQYF TGTGCCTGGAGTGTACTAGCGGGAAACACAGATACGCAGTATTTT
TRBJ1-3 NA TRBV28 NA CASSSTPIGNTIYF TGTGCCAGCAGTTCGACCCCGATTGGAAACACCATATATTTT
TRBJ1-5 NA TRBV6-5 NA CASGTDNQPQHF TGTGCCAGCGGGACGGACAATCAGCCCCAGCATTTT
TRBJ1-1 NA TRBV27 NA CASSIGQMPFTEAFF TGTGCCAGCAGTATTGGACAGATGCCTTTTACTGAAGCTTTCTTT
TRBJ2-7 NA TRBV19 NA CASSEGVLGDEQYF TGTGCCAGTAGCGAGGGGGTTCTGGGGGACGAGCAGTACTTC
TRBJ1-4 NA TRBV9 TRBD1 CASSVAPSTGGTAAQLFF TGTGCCAGCAGCGTAGCCCCTTCAACGGGGGGGACAGCAGCCCAACTGTTTTTT
TRBJ2-3 NA TRBV4-3 NA CASSQDGGSADTQYF TGCGCCAGCAGCCAAGATGGAGGATCCGCAGATACGCAGTATTTT
TRBJ2-3 NA TRBV29-1 TRBD2 CSVTRTSGSGDTQYF TGCAGCGTAACAAGGACTAGCGGGAGCGGGGATACGCAGTATTTT
TRBJ2-1 NA TRBV29-1 TRBD1 CSVNRQGEDNEQFF TGCAGCGTTAATCGACAGGGGGAAGACAATGAGCAGTTCTTC
TRBJ2-7 NA TRBV29-1 NA CSVDQGGMYEQYF TGCAGCGTTGATCAGGGTGGGATGTACGAGCAGTACTTC
TRBJ2-7 NA TRBV27 NA CASSLIKYGGTTEQYF TGTGCCAGCAGTTTAATAAAGTATGGCGGTACTACCGAGCAGTACTTC
TRBJ2-7 NA TRBV2 TRBD1 CASSEAIGGQRDYEQYF TGTGCCAGCAGTGAAGCAATTGGGGGACAGAGGGACTACGAGCAGTACTTC
TRBJ2-7 NA TRBV7-9 NA CASSLGLHAEQYF TGTGCCAGCAGCTTAGGTCTCCACGCCGAGCAGTACTTC
TRBJ1-2 NA TRBV5-1 NA CASSLGTGSTNYGYTF TGCGCCAGCAGCTTAGGGACTGGGTCCACTAACTATGGCTACACCTTC
TRBJ1-4 NA TRBV10-3 TRBD1 CAISEVGQLEKLFF TGTGCCATCAGTGAGGTGGGACAGCTGGAAAAACTGTTTTTT
TRBJ2-1 NA TRBV11-2 NA CASSSRDPLGRSSYNEQFF TGTGCCAGCAGCTCCCGGGACCCCCTTGGTCGAAGCTCCTACAATGAGCAGTTCTTC
TRBJ2-7 NA TRBV7-9 NA CASSLVGPYEQYF TGTGCCAGCAGCTTAGTCGGCCCCTACGAGCAGTACTTC
TRBJ2-7 NA TRBV9 TRBD2 CASSPRGGLPLEQYF TGTGCCAGCAGCCCCCGGGGGGGTCTCCCCCTCGAGCAGTACTTC
TRBJ2-2 NA TRBV19 TRBD1 CASRTGGTGELFF TGTGCCAGTAGGACAGGGGGCACCGGGGAGCTGTTTTTT
TRBJ2-3 NA TRBV19 NA CASSVRGAADTQYF TGTGCCAGTAGTGTCCGGGGGGCCGCAGATACGCAGTATTTT
TRBJ2-3 NA TRBV19 TRBD2 CASSPSAGREGDTQYF TGTGCCAGTAGCCCTTCAGCAGGGCGGGAGGGAGATACGCAGTATTTT
TRBJ1-2 once TRBV29-1 NA CSVVGGVWGYGYTF TGCAGCGTCGTTGGGGGCGTATGGGGCTATGGCTACACCTTC
TRBJ1-4 NA TRBV7-7 NA CASSLGPGRRDEKLFF TGTGCCAGCAGCTTAGGGCCGGGACGGAGAGATGAAAAACTGTTTTTT
TRBJ1-2 once TRBV4-3 NA CASSQDGRGGFNYGYTF TGCGCCAGCAGCCAAGATGGCAGGGGCGGGTTTAACTATGGCTACACCTTC
TRBJ1-4 once TRBV9 NA CASSVAGVGEKLFF TGTGCCAGCAGCGTAGCTGGGGTAGGGGAAAAACTGTTTTTT
TRBJ1-2 NA TRBV6-5 TRBD1 CASSYAEGGAVYGYTF TGTGCCAGCAGTTACGCAGAAGGGGGCGCGGTATATGGCTACACCTTC
TRBJ2-3 NA TRBV2 TRBD2 CASSVGGRSTDTQYF TGTGCCAGCAGTGTTGGCGGGAGAAGCACAGATACGCAGTATTTT
TRBJ2-5 once TRBV4-1 NA CASSQDRGGPEETQYF TGCGCCAGCAGCCAAGATAGGGGGGGCCCCGAAGAGACCCAGTACTTC
TRBJ2-1 NA TRBV7-9 NA CASSLTGALNNEQFF TGTGCCAGCAGCTTAACGGGGGCCCTAAACAATGAGCAGTTCTTC
TRBJ2-3 NA TRBV7-6 NA CASSLARARDTDTQYF TGTGCCAGCAGCTTAGCGAGGGCTAGGGACACAGATACGCAGTATTTT